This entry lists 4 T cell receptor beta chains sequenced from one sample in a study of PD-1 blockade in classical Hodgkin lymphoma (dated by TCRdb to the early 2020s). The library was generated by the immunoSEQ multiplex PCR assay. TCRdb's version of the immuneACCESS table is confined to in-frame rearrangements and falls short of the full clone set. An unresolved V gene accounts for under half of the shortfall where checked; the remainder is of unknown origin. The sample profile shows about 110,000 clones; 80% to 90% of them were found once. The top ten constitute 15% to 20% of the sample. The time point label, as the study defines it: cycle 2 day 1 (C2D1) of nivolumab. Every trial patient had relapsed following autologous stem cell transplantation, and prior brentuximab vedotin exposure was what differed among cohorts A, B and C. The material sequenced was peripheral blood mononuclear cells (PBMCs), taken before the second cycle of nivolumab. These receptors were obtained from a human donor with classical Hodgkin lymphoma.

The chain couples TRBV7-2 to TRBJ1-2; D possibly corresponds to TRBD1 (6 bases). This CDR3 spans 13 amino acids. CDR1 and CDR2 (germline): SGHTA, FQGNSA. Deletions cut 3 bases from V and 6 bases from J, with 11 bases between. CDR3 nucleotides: TGTGCCAGCAGCTTTCGGGGGGCTGATGGCTACACCTTC. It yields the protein CASSFRGADGYTF.

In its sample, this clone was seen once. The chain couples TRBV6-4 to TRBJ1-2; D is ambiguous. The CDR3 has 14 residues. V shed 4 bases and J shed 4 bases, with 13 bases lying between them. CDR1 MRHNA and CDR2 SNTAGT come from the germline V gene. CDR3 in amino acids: CASSVVKLPYGYTF. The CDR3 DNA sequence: TGTGCCAGCAGTGTAGTCAAGCTCCCCTATGGCTACACCTTC.

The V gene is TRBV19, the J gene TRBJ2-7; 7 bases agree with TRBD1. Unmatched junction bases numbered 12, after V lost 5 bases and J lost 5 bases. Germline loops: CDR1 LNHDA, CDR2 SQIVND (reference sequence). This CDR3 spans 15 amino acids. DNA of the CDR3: TGTGCCAGTAGTCCCCATCTCTTAGACAGGGACGAGCAGTACTTC. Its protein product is CASSPHLLDRDEQYF.

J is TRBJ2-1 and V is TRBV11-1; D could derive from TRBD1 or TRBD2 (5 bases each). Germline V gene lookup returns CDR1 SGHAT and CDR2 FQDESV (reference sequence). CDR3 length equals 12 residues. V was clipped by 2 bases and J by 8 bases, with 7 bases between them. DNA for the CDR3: TGTGCCAGCAGCTTAACGGGGCATGAGCAGTTCTTC. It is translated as CASSLTGHEQFF.